This entry describes one T cell receptor beta chain. The CDR3 sequence is 14 residues long. Deletions cut 4 bases from V and 9 bases from J, with 16 bases between. Germline V CDR1 and CDR2: LNHNV, YYDKDF (reference sequence). This sample was included in a study of control samples from healthy donors and cancer patients. Some clones are missing from TCRdb's copy, which holds only in-frame ones; the method was immunoSEQ multiplex PCR. The sample has about 150,000 clones, roughly 94% seen once. The chain recombines TRBV15 with TRBJ1-5; no firm D call. Source material: blood. This clonotype originated in a man aged 35 to 55 in good health. CDR3 amino acids: CATSIRAPDRPQHF. The CDR3, as DNA: TGTGCCACCAGCATCCGGGCCCCCGATCGGCCCCAGCATTTT.